These 18 T cell receptor beta chains were all obtained from the same sample, sequenced in a study of cytomegalovirus exposure and HLA in healthy donors. Primers for the PCR totalled 60 Vbeta and 13 Jbeta. Using immunoSEQ multiplex PCR, the repertoire was profiled, and TCRdb retains in-frame clones only, with some absent. The sample carries about 140,000 clones, 65% to 85% recorded once. The sequenced sample consisted of PBMCs. The source of these receptors is a man aged 50 or older in good health and CMV-seronegative.

V is TRBV2 and J is TRBJ1-2, with TRBD1 identical over 9 bases. CDR1 is SNHLY, CDR2 FYNNEI, per germline. With V trimmed by 1 base and J by 8 bases, 5 bases remained unmatched. This CDR3 has 14 amino acids. The CDR3 is CASSEDRGRSGYTF. CDR3 nucleotide sequence: TGTGCCAGCAGTGAAGACAGGGGGCGGAGCGGCTACACCTTC.

This chain joins TRBV6-1 and TRBJ2-3; D is possibly TRBD1 (6 bases). Germline V gene data show CDR1 as MNHNS and CDR2 as SASEGT. V was trimmed by 5 bases and J by 6 bases, leaving 15 bases between them. The CDR3 runs to 14 residues. The CDR3 sequence: CASSRTDPRDTQYF. The CDR3 coding sequence is TGTGCCAGCAGTAGGACAGATCCACGGGATACGCAGTATTTT.

The chain couples TRBV29-1 to TRBJ1-1; possible D gene TRBD1, 6 bases. Germline CDR1 SQVTM, CDR2 ANQGSEA. The V gene lost 7 bases and the J gene lost 6 bases, with 15 bases spanning the gap. The CDR3 runs to 12 residues. The CDR3 DNA reads TGCAGCGGACAGGTGATGGGGTCTGAAGCTTTCTTT. Translated, it gives CSGQVMGSEAFF.

This chain uses TRBV7-9 with TRBJ1-1; D not certain. Germline V gene sequence: CDR1 SEHNR, CDR2 FQNEAQ (reference sequence). V was clipped by 2 bases and J by 11 bases, with 12 bases between them. The CDR3 is 12 residues long. This chain's CDR3 is CASSLLPGAAFF. CDR3 DNA sequence: TGTGCCAGCAGCTTACTACCTGGAGCGGCTTTCTTT.

This chain joins TRBV7-8 and TRBJ2-3; 14 bases are a match to TRBD2. J lost 7 bases, V lost 5 bases, and 8 bases had no gene match. This CDR3 is built from 16 residues. Germline V gene sequence: CDR1 SGHVS, CDR2 FQNEAQ. The CDR3 coding sequence is TGTGCCAGCAGCGACAGACTAGCGGGGGGGCGAAATACGCAGTATTTT. This translates into CASSDRLAGGRNTQYF.

This clone has a single count. The chain links TRBV5-6 to TRBJ2-7, with TRBD1 identical over 7 bases. The CDR3 length is 15 residues. The junction had 12 bases not matched to a gene; V was cut back by 4 bases and J by 5 bases. Per germline, CDR1 SGHDT and CDR2 YYEEEE. The CDR3 coding sequence is TGTGCCAGCAGCGTGTGGGAACAGGGGACCCACGAGCAGTACTTC. Its translation: CASSVWEQGTHEQYF.

This chain connects TRBV5-1 to TRBJ2-1; the D gene is possibly TRBD2 (7 bases). Between the trimmed V and J ends, which lost 4 bases and 8 bases, there was a span of 16 bases. CDR1 and CDR2 (germline): SGHRS, YFSETQ. There are 14 residues in the CDR3. As DNA, the CDR3 is TGCGCCAGCAGCCAACCCCGGGGGGCTGATGAGCAGTTCTTC. This encodes CASSQPRGADEQFF.

J is TRBJ1-1 and V is TRBV7-8; 9 nucleotides align to TRBD1. Germline-derived CDR1 and CDR2 are SGHVS and FQNEAQ. The V gene end was trimmed by 5 bases and the J gene end by 10 bases; junction bases not matched to a gene: 11. The CDR3 spans 14 residues. CDR3 in amino acids: CASSPLTGGSVAFF. Here the CDR3 DNA reads TGTGCCAGCAGCCCCCTAACAGGGGGCTCGGTAGCTTTCTTT.

The chain uses TRBV9 and TRBJ2-1, with 9 positions matching TRBD2. The CDR3 extends over 15 amino acids. Unmatched junction bases numbered 10, after V lost 4 bases and J lost 8 bases. Germline CDR1 SGDLS, CDR2 YYNGEE. The CDR3 loop is CASSWGTSGFYEQFF. CDR3 bases: TGTGCCAGCAGCTGGGGAACTAGCGGGTTTTATGAGCAGTTCTTC.

The CDR3 DNA sequence: TGTGCCAGCAGAAACGGGGGGTTGGATGGCTACACCTTC. Protein sequence: CASRNGGLDGYTF. V usage is TRBV6-5 and J usage is TRBJ1-2; D might be TRBD1 (5 bases). CDR3 length: 13 amino acids. Trimming removed 6 bases from V and 6 bases from J, with 14 bases in between. In germline, CDR1 is MNHEY, CDR2 SVGAGI.

This chain connects TRBV7-2 to TRBJ2-2; 11 bases map to TRBD2. CDR1 SGHTA and CDR2 FQGNSA come from the germline V gene. This CDR3 region has 14 residues. J lost 8 bases, V lost 5 bases, and 4 bases had no gene match. For the CDR3, the DNA is TGTGCCAGCAGCGTGGGACTAGCGGTGGGGGAGCTGTTTTTT. Encoded protein: CASSVGLAVGELFF.

V is TRBV29-1 and J is TRBJ1-1; D gene ambiguous. The V gene lost 4 bases and the J gene lost 1 base, with 7 bases spanning the gap. The CDR3 extends over 12 amino acids. CDR1 and CDR2 (germline): SQVTM, ANQGSEA. The CDR3 nucleotides are TGCAGCGTTGGACACAAGAACACTGAAGCTTTCTTT. Its translation: CSVGHKNTEAFF.

This rearrangement joins TRBV5-1 to TRBJ1-3; D unresolved. Per germline, CDR1 SGHRS and CDR2 YFSETQ. CDR3 length: 15 amino acids. With 1 base removed from V and 0 bases from J, the gap between germline ends came to 8 bases. The CDR3 nucleotides read TGCGCCAGCAGCTTGACAACCGCCTCTGGAAACACCATATATTTT. Residues: CASSLTTASGNTIYF. Full variable domain (outside the CDR3, taken from reference TRBV5-1 and TRBJ1-3): KAGVTQTPRYLIKTRGQQVTLSCSPISGHRSVSWYQQTPGQGLQFLFEYFSETQRNKGNFPGRFSGRQFSNSRSEMNVSTLELGDSALYLCASSLTTASGNTIYFGEGSWLTVV.

The chain combines TRBV30 with TRBJ2-6; D might be TRBD1 (6 bases). From germline, CDR1 is GTSNPN and CDR2 SVGIG (reference sequence). V was cut by 3 bases and J by 0 bases, with 12 bases left in between. This CDR3 is built from 16 residues. DNA of the CDR3: TGTGCCTGGAGACGACAGGAAAACTCTGGGGCCAACGTCCTGACTTTC. Protein: CAWRRQENSGANVLTF.

The gene calls are TRBV5-6 and TRBJ2-1; TRBD2 matches at 7 bases. V trimming: 4 bases; J trimming: 4 bases; junction bases outside the gene matches: 11. The length of the CDR3 is 16 residues. CDR1 and CDR2 (germline): SGHDT, YYEEEE. This CDR3 is CASSATSVRRYNEQFF. CDR3 nucleotide sequence: TGTGCCAGCAGCGCTACTAGCGTCCGTCGATACAATGAGCAGTTCTTC.

In nucleotides, the CDR3 is TGCGCCAGCAGCCCTGGGACAGGGAGACAGCCCCAGCATTTT. Protein sequence: CASSPGTGRQPQHF. The chain is built from TRBV5-1 and TRBJ1-5; TRBD1 agrees at 9 bases. V lost 4 bases and J lost 7; bases outside the gene matches: 6. Germline V CDR1 and CDR2: SGHRS, YFSETQ. The CDR3 has 14 amino acids. Full variable domain (remainder filled in from reference TRBV5-1 and TRBJ1-5): KAGVTQTPRYLIKTRGQQVTLSCSPISGHRSVSWYQQTPGQGLQFLFEYFSETQRNKGNFPGRFSGRQFSNSRSEMNVSTLELGDSALYLCASSPGTGRQPQHFGDGTRLSIL.

The chain joins TRBV11-2 to TRBJ1-2; a possible D gene is TRBD1 (5 bases). This CDR3 region has 17 residues. Germline V CDR1 and CDR2: SGHAT, FQNNGV. V gave up 6 bases and J gave up 5 bases, with 25 bases separating them. The CDR3 DNA sequence: TGTGCCAGCAGTCCGAGGGTTACCCGGAGGGGACTGTATGGCTACACCTTC. Translated: CASSPRVTRRGLYGYTF.

The chain joins TRBV7-2 to TRBJ1-2, with 7 bases aligning to TRBD1. Germline V gene data show CDR1 as SGHTA and CDR2 as FQGNSA. The CDR3 runs to 18 residues. With 1 base clipped from V and 4 bases from J, the junction kept 15 bases outside the gene matches. The CDR3 DNA is TGTGCCAGCAGCTTAGTTGGGACAGCCCCCGCGTCAGGCTATGGCTACACCTTC. It codes for CASSLVGTAPASGYGYTF.